These 28 T cell receptor beta chains came from one sample sequenced in a study of post-analysis software for immune sequencing data (dated by TCRdb to 2014 to 2015). The library relied on PCR. Sequencing used an Illumina HiSeq 2500. Unique molecular identifiers were incorporated into TCR beta cDNA libraries to reduce PCR and sequencing biases. TCRdb reworked the public reads: Q25 trimming with fastp, MiXCR clone assembly, productive beta chains retained. Under each unique CDR3 protein, matching rows form one entry showing the most common genes and DNA. The sample data list hundreds of thousands of distinct CDR3 sequences, and under 70% of these were observed just once. About 4.8% of the sample comes from the top ten. Antigens for these TCRs are unknown. The full study reports these points: Patients showed significantly higher frequencies than controls for several TRBV segments, among them TRBV5-6, TRBV5-1 and TRBV20-1.

The sequenced sample was blood. These TCRs come from a girl aged 10-17 years with multiple sclerosis.

This clonotype was counted once. A single base separates this from a much larger clone, so it may be a read error. The chain couples TRBV29-1 to TRBJ2-7; the D gene is possibly TRBD2 (6 bases). The J call may be wrong; the DNA end is better matched by TRBJ2-5. The CDR3 is 12 amino acids. The germline V gene has CDR1 SQVTM and CDR2 ANQGSEA. The CDR3: CSVEAGVVTQYF. The CDR3 DNA sequence: TGCAGCGTTGAAGCGGGAGTTGTGACCCAGTACTTC.

The chain links TRBV7-3 to TRBJ2-1; 8 bases are shared with TRBD1. The last part of the DNA fits TRBJ2-7 better; the J call may be wrong. CDR1 is SGHTA and CDR2 is FQGTGA in the germline V gene. CDR3 length equals 13 residues. The CDR3 coding sequence is TGTGCCAGCGGGACAGGCGCCTACAATGAGCAGTACTTC. This gives the protein CASGTGAYNEQYF.

The chain joins TRBV20-1 to TRBJ2-7; perhaps TRBD2 as D (5 bases). This CDR3 has 13 amino acids. V lost 6 bases and J 4 bases, leaving 16 bases between the germline ends. The germline CDR1 and CDR2 sequences are DFQATT and SNEGSKA (reference sequence). The CDR3 is CSALAGSDYEQYF. The CDR3 nucleotides are TGCAGTGCCCTCGCGGGTTCAGATTACGAGCAGTACTTC.

The rearrangement links TRBV11-2 to TRBJ2-2; D may correspond to TRBD1 or TRBD2 (5 bases each). V shed 2 bases and J shed 2 bases, with 9 bases lying between them. This CDR3 is built from 15 residues. The germline V gene encodes CDR1 SGHAT and CDR2 FQNNGV. The CDR3 region has the DNA TGTGCCAGCAGCTTAACGGGGCTAAACACCGGGGAGCTGTTTTTT. Its protein is CASSLTGLNTGELFF. Together with reference TRBV11-2 and TRBJ2-2, the CDR3 gives the full variable domain: EAGVAQSPRYKIIEKRQSVAFWCNPISGHATLYWYQQILGQGPKLLIQFQNNGVVDDSQLPKDRFSAERLKGVDSTLKIQPAKLEDSAVYLCASSLTGLNTGELFFGEGSRLTVL.

The V gene is TRBV11-1, the J gene TRBJ2-4, with D unclear. The J call may not be correct, given that the DNA end is closer to TRBJ2-7. This CDR3 comprises 15 residues. CDR1 is SGHAT and CDR2 is FQDESV in the germline V gene (reference sequence). In DNA, the CDR3 is TGTGCCAGCAGCTTACTATTCTCCGAAGGGTACGAGCAGTACTTC. It yields the protein CASSLLFSEGYEQYF.

V is TRBV9 and J is TRBJ1-1, with D possibly TRBD1 on 6 matching bases. This CDR3 has 15 residues. Trimming shortened V by 2 bases and J by 1 base, and 12 bases separated the two germline ends. In germline, CDR1 is SGDLS, CDR2 YYNGEE. The DNA of the CDR3 is TGTGCCAGCAGCGTGGGGGCAGGAAGGAACACTGAAGCTTTCTTT. This sequence encodes CASSVGAGRNTEAFF.

The CDR3 reads CSARDLKRSLSYEQYF. DNA for the CDR3: TGCAGTGCTAGAGATTTGAAGCGGTCGCTCTCCTACGAGCAGTACTTC. The chain combines TRBV20-1 with TRBJ2-7, with a tentative D call TRBD2 (5 bases). The CDR3 sequence is 16 residues long. Germline loops: CDR1 DFQATT, CDR2 SNEGSKA (reference sequence). V lost 0 bases, J lost 0 bases, and 15 bases lay in between.

The chain carries TRBV5-1 and TRBJ2-3; the match to TRBD1 covers 7 bases. The J segment lost 2 bases and the V segment lost 2 bases, leaving 14 bases of the junction unmatched. The CDR3 is 18 residues long. The germline CDR1 and CDR2 sequences are SGHRS and YFSETQ. The CDR3 here is CASSFALTGHSHTDTQYF. For the CDR3, the DNA is TGCGCCAGCAGCTTTGCCTTGACAGGGCATTCCCACACAGATACGCAGTATTTT.

The gene calls are TRBV7-9 and TRBJ2-7; D is undetermined. V was cut by 6 bases and J by 2 bases, with 8 bases left in between. The CDR3 covers 12 residues. Per germline, CDR1 SEHNR and CDR2 FQNEAQ (reference sequence). The CDR3 region has the DNA TGTGCCAGCAGGAAAGAAGCCTACGAGCAGTACTTC. Its translation: CASRKEAYEQYF.

This chain joins TRBV7-3 and TRBJ2-3; possible D gene TRBD1, 6 bases. The CDR3 consists of 14 residues. V shed 5 bases and J shed 2 bases, with 11 bases lying between them. Germline CDR1 and CDR2: SGHTA and FQGTGA. The CDR3 is CASSTDRYTDTQYF. CDR3 DNA sequence: TGTGCCAGCAGCACGGACAGATACACAGATACGCAGTATTTT.

CDR3 loop: CASSEEWETQYF. The CDR3 DNA follows: TGTGCCAGTTCAGAGGAGTGGGAGACCCAGTACTTC. The genes are TRBV7-9 and TRBJ2-5, with D unclear. This CDR3 comprises 12 residues. Germline V gene data show CDR1 as SEHNR and CDR2 as FQNEAQ (reference sequence). Trimming left V 9 bases short and J 5 bases short, with 13 bases between.

The V and J genes are TRBV20-1 and TRBJ2-3, with TRBD2 matching 12 bases. The CDR3 loop spans 17 amino acids. CDR1 and CDR2 (germline): DFQATT, SNEGSKA (reference sequence). After removal of 0 bases from V and 4 bases from J, the junction contained 8 bases not matched to a gene. CDR3 DNA: TGCAGTGCTAGAGATCCTGGGCTAGCGGGAGGGGCAGATACGCAGTATTTT. Translation: CSARDPGLAGGADTQYF.

The V gene is TRBV15, the J gene TRBJ2-5; no clear D gene. Germline CDR1 and CDR2: LNHNV and YYDKDF (reference sequence). The CDR3 covers 12 residues. V was shortened by 9 bases and J by 1 base, with 9 bases between the two germline ends. The CDR3 region is CATSEIQETQYF. DNA for the CDR3: TGTGCCACTTCAGAGATCCAAGAGACCCAGTACTTC.

The chain employs TRBV5-1 and TRBJ2-1; D is perhaps TRBD2 (5 bases). The germline V gene has CDR1 SGHRS and CDR2 YFSETQ. The CDR3 has 15 residues. V was pared by 5 bases and J by 1 base, with 13 bases between. The CDR3 region is CASSSEGPSYNEQFF. CDR3 in DNA: TGCGCCAGCAGTTCCGAGGGCCCGTCCTACAATGAGCAGTTCTTC.

V usage is TRBV5-1 and J usage is TRBJ2-1; 9 bases match TRBD2. V gave up 3 bases and J gave up 6 bases; unmatched junction bases: 10. Germline-derived CDR1 and CDR2 are SGHRS and YFSETQ. CDR3 length: 16 residues. CDR3 nucleotide sequence: TGCGCCAGCAGCTCCCAAATTAGCGGGAGCTTCAATGAGCAGTTCTTC. As protein: CASSSQISGSFNEQFF.

The chain carries TRBV6-1 and TRBJ2-3; D unresolved. Germline CDR1 reads MNHNS; CDR2 reads SASEGT. V lost 6 bases, J lost 5 bases, and 9 bases lay in between. The CDR3 has 12 residues. The CDR3 coding sequence is TGTGCCAGCAGGGCGGACGGAGATACGCAGTATTTT. Translation: CASRADGDTQYF.

The CDR3 sequence: CASSETSHVEQFF. In DNA form, the CDR3 reads TGTGCCAGCAGTGAGACTAGCCACGTTGAGCAGTTCTTC. The chain employs TRBV25-1 and TRBJ2-1; 7 nucleotides match TRBD2. The CDR3 has 13 amino acids. The V gene's germline CDR1 is MGHDK and CDR2 SYGVNS. The V segment lost 3 bases and the J segment 9 bases; nucleotides outside the gene matches: 5.

This clonotype was observed a few times. This chain joins TRBV3-1 and TRBJ1-2, with a possible D match to TRBD1 (5 bases). CDR1 and CDR2 (germline): LGHDT, YNNKEL (reference sequence). V was cut by 5 bases and J by 2 bases, with 18 bases left in between. The CDR3 has 16 amino acids. This CDR3 reads CASSRRQRDWNYGYTF. In DNA, the CDR3 is TGTGCCAGCAGCAGGCGACAGAGGGATTGGAACTATGGCTACACCTTC.

This chain joins TRBV5-6 and TRBJ2-7; 7 nucleotides line up with TRBD1. The germline V gene encodes CDR1 SGHDT and CDR2 YYEEEE. The J segment lost 5 bases and the V segment lost 4 bases, leaving 15 bases of the junction unmatched. CDR3 size: 16 residues. DNA for the CDR3: TGTGCCAGCAGCCCGCGGGCTGACAGGGTTAGAGACGAGCAGTACTTC. This translates into CASSPRADRVRDEQYF.

The chain has TRBV7-9 and TRBJ2-5; 8 bases are a match to TRBD2. The CDR3 consists of 15 residues. The germline V gene has CDR1 SEHNR and CDR2 FQNEAQ (reference sequence). Trimming removed 2 bases from V and 4 bases from J; junction bases left unmatched: 6. The CDR3 DNA is TGTGCCAGCAGCTTAACCGGGGGGGCTGGAGAGACCCAGTACTTC. This codes for CASSLTGGAGETQYF.

The gene calls are TRBV20-1 and TRBJ2-3; TRBD2 aligns across 10 bases. Germline-derived CDR1 and CDR2 are DFQATT and SNEGSKA (reference sequence). The CDR3 is 19 amino acids. The junction had 14 bases not matched to a gene; V was cut back by 0 bases and J by 2 bases. CDR3 residues: CSARDESLAGDLYTDTQYF. The CDR3 DNA sequence: TGCAGTGCTAGAGATGAAAGCCTAGCGGGGGACCTATACACAGATACGCAGTATTTT.

A single count supports this clonotype. The chain links TRBV9 to TRBJ1-6; no clear D gene. Trimming shortened V by 4 bases and J by 12 bases, and 14 bases separated the two germline ends. CDR1 and CDR2 (germline): SGDLS, YYNGEE. The CDR3 runs 13 residues. The CDR3 loop is CASSPTVELPLHF. For the CDR3, the DNA is TGTGCCAGCAGCCCGACGGTCGAGTTACCCCTCCACTTT.

The chain has TRBV27 and TRBJ2-1; weak D call: TRBD1 (6 bases). The DNA end favors TRBJ2-7, so the J call may be wrong. This CDR3 is built from 13 residues. Germline CDR1 and CDR2: MNHEY and SMNVEV (reference sequence). CDR3 coding DNA: TGTGCCAGCAGTTTAACGAGGGACAATGAGCAGTACTTC. Encoded protein: CASSLTRDNEQYF.

This clonotype has a count of ten or more. The rearrangement uses TRBV29-1 and TRBJ1-1; TRBD1 is a possible D gene (6 bases). The CDR3 consists of 13 residues. Per the germline V gene, CDR1 is SQVTM and CDR2 is ANQGSEA. Trimming took off 7 bases at V and 1 base at J, with 13 bases between the two ends. The CDR3 DNA reads TGCAGCGCACTGGGACATGCGAACACTGAAGCTTTCTTT. It yields the protein CSALGHANTEAFF.

This chain joins TRBV18 and TRBJ1-4; the D is unclear. V lost 0 bases and J lost 4, with 9 bases in between. Germline assignment: CDR1 KGHSH and CDR2 LQKENI. This CDR3 has 15 residues. CDR3 bases: TGTGCCAGCTCACCACCGGGCGGATTTAATGAAAAACTGTTTTTT. Translated, it gives CASSPPGGFNEKLFF.

As DNA, the CDR3 is TGCGCCAGCAGTTACCGGGACCCCAATGAGCAGTTCTTC. This codes for CASSYRDPNEQFF. The chain couples TRBV10-2 to TRBJ2-1; the D call may be TRBD1 or TRBD2 (5 bases each). The CDR3 has 13 amino acids. Between the trimmed V and J ends, which lost 5 bases and 6 bases, there was a span of 11 bases. Germline CDR1 WSHSY, CDR2 SAAADI.

CDR3 sequence (DNA): TGCGCCAGCAGCGGGGGCGTCGCGGCCAAAAACATTCAGTACTTC. It encodes CASSGGVAAKNIQYF. The gene calls are TRBV5-1 and TRBJ2-4, with D perhaps TRBD1 (6 bases). CDR1 SGHRS and CDR2 YFSETQ come from the germline V gene. There are 15 residues in the CDR3. Trimming took 4 bases from V and 1 from J, leaving 12 bases between them. The full variable domain, with the rest looked up from reference TRBV5-1 and TRBJ2-4, is KAGVTQTPRYLIKTRGQQVTLSCSPISGHRSVSWYQQTPGQGLQFLFEYFSETQRNKGNFPGRFSGRQFSNSRSEMNVSTLELGDSALYLCASSGGVAAKNIQYFGAGTRLSVL.

In its sample, this clonotype was seen a few times. The genes are TRBV7-9 and TRBJ2-2; D is undetermined. CDR1 is SEHNR, CDR2 FQNEAQ, per germline (reference sequence). The V and J ends lost 1 base and 0 bases respectively, with 3 bases between them. There are 14 residues in the CDR3. The CDR3 nucleotides read TGTGCCAGCAGCTTAGTACCGAACACCGGGGAGCTGTTTTTT. Translated, it gives CASSLVPNTGELFF. The full variable domain, completed using reference TRBV7-9 and TRBJ2-2, is DTGVSQNPRHKITKRGQNVTFRCDPISEHNRLYWYRQTLGQGPEFLTYFQNEAQLEKSRLLSDRFSAERPKGSFSTLEIQRTEQGDSAMYLCASSLVPNTGELFFGEGSRLTVL.